Presented here are 22 T cell receptor beta chains from one specimen sequenced in a study of blood T cell repertoires in COVID-19. Clones were read by immunoSEQ multiplex PCR, and TCRdb kept only the in-frame ones, dropping some. The table records approximately 470,000 clones, 70% to 90% of them present only once. The sequenced material came from peripheral blood. These receptors were collected from a human donor in a cohort sampled during active COVID-19.

V gene TRBV7-8 combines with J gene TRBJ2-1; D is perhaps TRBD2 (6 bases). The V and J ends lost 5 bases and 8 bases respectively, with 22 bases between them. The CDR3 runs to 16 residues. Per germline, CDR1 SGHVS and CDR2 FQNEAQ. This CDR3 reads CASSVDDGRKGDEQFF. In DNA form, the CDR3 reads TGTGCCAGCAGCGTAGACGACGGGAGAAAGGGTGATGAGCAGTTCTTC.

This chain links TRBV29-1 with TRBJ2-1; 8 bases match TRBD2. The CDR3 loop spans 13 amino acids. Germline values: CDR1 SQVTM, CDR2 ANQGSEA. V trimming: 4 bases; J trimming: 9 bases; junction bases outside the gene matches: 8. In nucleotides, the CDR3 is TGCAGCGTTGTTAGACTAGCGACTGGTGAGCAGTTCTTC. This sequence encodes CSVVRLATGEQFF.

This chain joins TRBV11-2 and TRBJ2-1, with D unclear. Trimming cost V 2 bases and J 5 bases, with 7 bases left between them. The CDR3 spans 13 residues. Per the germline V gene, CDR1 is SGHAT and CDR2 is FQNNGV. This chain's CDR3 is CASSLTRNNEQFF. CDR3 coding DNA: TGTGCCAGCAGCTTAACTCGAAACAATGAGCAGTTCTTC.

The chain links TRBV2 to TRBJ1-1; 7 nucleotides align to TRBD1. CDR3 length equals 15 residues. The V gene's germline CDR1 is SNHLY and CDR2 FYNNEI. The V segment lost 4 bases and the J segment 0 bases; nucleotides outside the gene matches: 5. CDR3 nucleotides: TGTGCCAGCAGTGTGGGACAGCCCATGAACACTGAAGCTTTCTTT. Its translation: CASSVGQPMNTEAFF.

The chain links TRBV27 to TRBJ1-1; D unclear. V lost 6 bases, J lost 2 bases, and 10 bases lay in between. Germline CDR1 reads MNHEY; CDR2 reads SMNVEV (reference sequence). This CDR3 contains 13 residues. The CDR3 is CASRSRGNTEAFF. CDR3 in DNA: TGTGCCAGCAGAAGTAGAGGTAACACTGAAGCTTTCTTT.

The CDR3 region has the DNA TGTGCCAGCAGCCAACGGACAGGGGGTAGGGGCGAGCAGTACTTC. This encodes CASSQRTGGRGEQYF. The chain employs TRBV7-2 and TRBJ2-7; 10 nucleotides align to TRBD1. This CDR3 contains 15 residues. Germline V CDR1 and CDR2: SGHTA, FQGNSA. V shed 5 bases, J shed 6 bases, and the junction held 10 bases outside the gene matches.

This clone occurred a few times. This chain links TRBV27 with TRBJ1-1; tentative D call: TRBD1 (5 bases). The V gene lost 5 bases and the J gene lost 0 bases, with 10 bases spanning the gap. The CDR3 covers 14 residues. The germline V gene encodes CDR1 MNHEY and CDR2 SMNVEV (reference sequence). Here the CDR3 reads CASSPGGVNTEAFF. In DNA, the CDR3 is TGTGCCAGCAGTCCGGGAGGGGTGAACACTGAAGCTTTCTTT.

The V call is TRBV4-1, the J call TRBJ1-2, with unresolved D. Trimming removed 0 bases from V and 4 bases from J, with 12 bases in between. CDR3 size: 15 residues. Germline V gene sequence: CDR1 MGHRA, CDR2 YSYEKL. CDR3 in amino acids: CASSQDLTGGYGYTF. Written as DNA, the CDR3 is TGCGCCAGCAGCCAAGATTTGACGGGAGGCTATGGCTACACCTTC.

As DNA, the CDR3 is TGTGCCAGCAGCCAACAGTCCTACGAGCAGTACTTC. Protein product: CASSQQSYEQYF. The gene calls are TRBV7-8 and TRBJ2-7; D is uncertain. Trimming stripped 5 bases from V and 1 base from J, with 6 bases between. Germline V CDR1 and CDR2: SGHVS, FQNEAQ. This CDR3 is 12 amino acids long.

The chain carries TRBV27 and TRBJ2-5; 8 bases agree with TRBD1. The CDR3 extends over 15 amino acids. Germline V CDR1 and CDR2: MNHEY, SMNVEV (reference sequence). V was pared by 7 bases and J by 1 base, with 8 bases of the junction left unmatched. CDR3 coding DNA: TGTGCCAGCACTTTTTCCCAGGGGGCCCAAGAGACCCAGTACTTC. Protein product: CASTFSQGAQETQYF.

The J gene is TRBJ1-3, the V gene TRBV18; maybe TRBD1 (6 bases). Trimming left V 5 bases short and J 1 base short, with 12 bases between. In germline, CDR1 is KGHSH, CDR2 LQKENI. The CDR3 spans 15 residues. CDR3 protein: CASSSDRFSGNTIYF. DNA for the CDR3: TGTGCCAGCTCATCGGACAGATTTTCTGGAAACACCATATATTTT.

V usage is TRBV7-2 and J usage is TRBJ1-6; 7 bases match TRBD1. Losses at the gene ends were 5 bases for V and 4 bases for J; bases not matched to a gene: 8. Looked up from germline, CDR1 is SGHTA and CDR2 is FQGNSA. CDR3 length equals 16 residues. CDR3: CASSAIPTGYNSPLHF. In nucleotides, the CDR3 is TGTGCCAGCAGCGCTATCCCGACAGGGTATAATTCACCCCTCCACTTT.

The chain combines TRBV6-5 with TRBJ2-7; D unresolved. The CDR3 consists of 13 residues. The germline V and J ends were trimmed by 8 bases and 9 bases, with 20 bases remaining between them. From germline, CDR1 is MNHEY and CDR2 SVGAGI. The CDR3 region is CASHTGEAVRQYF. Here the CDR3 DNA reads TGTGCCAGCCATACCGGCGAGGCTGTAAGGCAGTACTTC.

This chain connects TRBV11-1 to TRBJ2-1, with 14 bases that match TRBD2. The germline V gene encodes CDR1 SGHAT and CDR2 FQDESV (reference sequence). The CDR3 sequence is 13 residues long. Trimming removed 8 bases from V and 7 bases from J; junction bases left unmatched: 1. As DNA, the CDR3 is TGTGCCAGCCGACTAGCGGGGGGGAATGAGCAGTTCTTC. The encoded protein is CASRLAGGNEQFF. Variable domain in full (rest from reference TRBV11-1 and TRBJ2-1): EAEVAQSPRYKITEKSQAVAFWCDPISGHATLYWYRQILGQGPELLVQFQDESVVDDSQLPKDRFSAERLKGVDSTLKIQPAELGDSAMYLCASRLAGGNEQFFGPGTRLTVL.

The chain links TRBV27 to TRBJ2-2; tentative D call: TRBD2 (5 bases). V was shortened by 6 bases and J by 1 base, with 9 bases between the two germline ends. Germline V gene lookup returns CDR1 MNHEY and CDR2 SMNVEV (reference sequence). There are 14 residues in the CDR3. CDR3 sequence: CASRQAENTGELFF. The DNA of the CDR3 is TGTGCCAGCAGACAAGCGGAGAACACCGGGGAGCTGTTTTTT.

Details on this clone: The same CDR3 can be traced to other DNA sequences in this sample. The rearrangement joins TRBV6-5 to TRBJ1-1; 7 bases align to TRBD1. Germline loops: CDR1 MNHEY, CDR2 SVGAGI. V shed 4 bases and J 0 bases; nucleotides not matched to a gene: 2. The CDR3 totals 14 residues. The CDR3 DNA sequence: TGTGCCAGCAGTTCGGGACAGCTGAACACTGAAGCTTTCTTT. Protein product: CASSSGQLNTEAFF.

The chain combines TRBV5-1 with TRBJ2-2, with D unresolved. The V gene's germline CDR1 is SGHRS and CDR2 YFSETQ. This CDR3 region has 16 residues. V shed 4 bases and J shed 0 bases, with 13 bases lying between them. The CDR3 DNA sequence: TGCGCCAGCAGCGGTACACCCGCATCGAACACCGGGGAGCTGTTTTTT. Amino acids: CASSGTPASNTGELFF. Variable domain in full (rest from reference TRBV5-1 and TRBJ2-2): KAGVTQTPRYLIKTRGQQVTLSCSPISGHRSVSWYQQTPGQGLQFLFEYFSETQRNKGNFPGRFSGRQFSNSRSEMNVSTLELGDSALYLCASSGTPASNTGELFFGEGSRLTVL.

This chain connects TRBV18 to TRBJ2-1; 13 positions match TRBD2. The CDR3 has 18 residues. J was trimmed by 5 bases and V by 6 bases; bases with no gene match: 13. Germline-derived CDR1 and CDR2 are KGHSH and LQKENI. Written as DNA, the CDR3 is TGTGCCAGCTCCCGGGGGACTAGCGGGATTGGTTTGGACAATGAGCAGTTCTTC. Translating gives CASSRGTSGIGLDNEQFF.

This clone was detected only once. V usage is TRBV9 and J usage is TRBJ2-5, with 13 bases aligning to TRBD2. After removal of 3 bases from V and 1 base from J, the junction contained 3 bases not matched to a gene. Germline V lookup: CDR1 SGDLS, CDR2 YYNGEE. The CDR3 is 16 residues long. The CDR3 region has the DNA TGTGCCAGCAGCGGGGGACTAGCGGGGTTCCAAGAGACCCAGTACTTC. Encoded protein: CASSGGLAGFQETQYF.

J is TRBJ2-4 and V is TRBV7-9, with D unresolved. Germline lookup yields CDR1 SEHNR and CDR2 FQNEAQ (reference sequence). V was clipped by 7 bases and J by 6 bases, with 13 bases between them. This CDR3 region has 13 residues. The CDR3 DNA follows: TGTGCCAGCATCGGTGGTCCGCGAAACATTCAGTACTTC. Amino acids: CASIGGPRNIQYF.

The J gene is TRBJ2-2, the V gene TRBV7-9; 13 nucleotides align to TRBD2. Germline-derived CDR1 and CDR2 are SEHNR and FQNEAQ (reference sequence). V gave up 5 bases and J gave up 5 bases; unmatched junction bases: 8. The CDR3 consists of 17 residues. CDR3 residues: CASSATLAGGRTGELFF. As DNA, the CDR3 is TGTGCCAGCAGCGCGACACTAGCGGGAGGGAGGACCGGGGAGCTGTTTTTT.

This chain uses TRBV28 with TRBJ1-2; unclear D gene. Germline CDR1 and CDR2: MDHEN and SYDVKM. V was pared by 5 bases and J by 8 bases, with 18 bases between. CDR3 length: 14 residues. The CDR3 nucleotides are TGTGCCAGCAGTCCCCCTGGCCCGACGGGAGGCTACACCTTC. Protein sequence: CASSPPGPTGGYTF.